These 23 T cell receptor beta chains came from one sample sequenced in a study of T cell responses to AZD1222 COVID-19 vaccine. Here immunoSEQ multiplex PCR was the method, and the copy in TCRdb shows in-frame clones only, minus some. The table includes over 150,000 clones, about 91% detected once. The specimen was peripheral blood, collected on day 0 of MenACWY control vaccination. All receptors derive from an adult in good health.

This rearrangement joins TRBV29-1 to TRBJ2-7; D is unclear. The CDR3 totals 12 residues. V was clipped by 4 bases and J by 2 bases, with 9 bases between them. Germline CDR1 is SQVTM and CDR2 is ANQGSEA. CDR3 DNA sequence: TGCAGCGTTGGCGACGGGCCCTACGAGCAGTACTTC. Protein sequence: CSVGDGPYEQYF.

This rearrangement joins TRBV5-6 to TRBJ2-7; D gene unclear. In germline, CDR1 is SGHDT, CDR2 YYEEEE. Deletions cut 4 bases from V and 3 bases from J, with 8 bases between. The CDR3 loop spans 12 amino acids. The CDR3 region is CASSQRIYEQYF. The CDR3 nucleotides read TGTGCCAGCAGCCAGCGAATCTACGAGCAGTACTTC.

V and J are TRBV24-1 and TRBJ1-1; possible D gene TRBD1, 6 bases. The CDR3 has 14 amino acids. Trimming took 5 bases from V and 6 from J, leaving 15 bases between them. The germline V gene encodes CDR1 KGHDR and CDR2 SFDVKD. The CDR3 spells CATSVGGTGAEAFF. In nucleotides, the CDR3 is TGTGCCACCAGTGTAGGGGGGACGGGCGCTGAAGCTTTCTTT.

This chain uses TRBV11-2 with TRBJ2-7, with 8 bases identical to TRBD1. Germline V gene sequence: CDR1 SGHAT, CDR2 FQNNGV. Germline trimming cut 2 bases from V and 4 bases from J; bases unmatched to any gene: 7. The CDR3 runs to 15 residues. Here the CDR3 reads CASSLTGTGGYEQYF. CDR3 nucleotide sequence: TGTGCCAGCAGCTTAACCGGCACAGGGGGATACGAGCAGTACTTC.

This clone has only one observation. The V gene is TRBV10-3, the J gene TRBJ1-1; D possibly corresponds to TRBD1 (6 bases). The CDR3 spans 14 residues. Per germline, CDR1 ENHRY and CDR2 SYGVKD. V was clipped by 4 bases and J by 0 bases, with 9 bases between them. In nucleotides, the CDR3 is TGTGCCATCAGTGTTGGACAGATGAACACTGAAGCTTTCTTT. Residues: CAISVGQMNTEAFF.

The gene calls are TRBV19 and TRBJ1-2; no firm D call. V was clipped by 5 bases and J by 9 bases, with 19 bases between them. CDR3 size: 14 residues. CDR1 is LNHDA and CDR2 is SQIVND in the germline V gene (reference sequence). The CDR3: CASSPSSAGSRYTF. The DNA for the CDR3 is TGTGCCAGTAGTCCATCATCAGCGGGTTCACGCTACACCTTC.

J is TRBJ2-1 and V is TRBV6-5; TRBD1 agrees at 10 bases. Germline V lookup: CDR1 MNHEY, CDR2 SVGAGI. V lost 5 bases to trimming and J lost 7 bases; unmatched junction nucleotides: 8. This CDR3 has 15 amino acids. CDR3 in amino acids: CASSRRQGAGNEQFF. CDR3 DNA: TGTGCCAGCAGTCGAAGACAGGGGGCTGGTAATGAGCAGTTCTTC.

The chain links TRBV27 to TRBJ1-6; D remains unclear. The CDR3 is made up of 18 amino acids. Trimming shortened V by 3 bases and J by 0 bases, and 15 bases separated the two germline ends. Germline values: CDR1 MNHEY, CDR2 SMNVEV (reference sequence). The chain's CDR3 is CASSFLGTLSSYNSPLHF. In DNA, the CDR3 is TGTGCCAGCAGTTTTTTAGGAACCCTCAGCTCCTATAATTCACCCCTCCACTTT.

The V and J genes are TRBV11-3 and TRBJ2-1, with TRBD2 as a possible D gene (6 bases). The V gene lost 4 bases and the J gene lost 9 bases, with 13 bases spanning the gap. The germline V gene encodes CDR1 SGHNT and CDR2 YENEEA. The CDR3 runs to 13 residues. The CDR3 DNA follows: TGTGCCAGCAGCTCCCCGGGAGTCGGTGAGCAGTTCTTC. Its protein product is CASSSPGVGEQFF.

This chain connects TRBV5-1 to TRBJ2-3; no firm D call. The CDR3 sequence is 13 residues long. CDR1 and CDR2 from the germline V gene are SGHRS and YFSETQ. Trimming took 4 bases from V and 5 from J, leaving 11 bases between them. The CDR3 nucleotides read TGCGCCAGCAGCCCGATGGCGCTAGATACGCAGTATTTT. Encoded protein: CASSPMALDTQYF.

The genes are TRBV10-3 and TRBJ1-1, with D possibly being TRBD1 (5 bases). V was shortened by 8 bases and J by 7 bases, with 11 bases between the two germline ends. The V gene's germline CDR1 is ENHRY and CDR2 SYGVKD. This CDR3 region has 11 residues. The CDR3 protein is CAISETGEAFF. The CDR3 DNA reads TGTGCCATCTCCGAAACAGGTGAAGCTTTCTTT.

The chain links TRBV30 to TRBJ1-5; D unclear. Germline V gene data show CDR1 as GTSNPN and CDR2 as SVGIG (reference sequence). Between the trimmed V and J ends, which lost 5 bases and 6 bases, there was a span of 11 bases. The CDR3 is 12 amino acids. As DNA, the CDR3 is TGTGCCTGGTCGCGGTTCGGTCAGCCCCAGCATTTT. As protein: CAWSRFGQPQHF.

The chain couples TRBV3-1 (or the pseudogene TRBV3-2) to TRBJ2-5, with TRBD1 matching over 7 bases. J lost 4 bases, V lost 7 bases, and 0 bases had no gene match. Per germline, CDR1 LGHDT and CDR2 YNNKEL (reference sequence). The CDR3 covers 11 residues. The CDR3 spells CASTGGETQYF. In DNA form, the CDR3 reads TGTGCCAGCACAGGGGGAGAGACCCAGTACTTC.

The gene calls are TRBV21-1 and TRBJ2-5. TRBV21-1 is reported as a pseudogene. The CDR3 has 16 amino acids. The CDR3 is CASSNSVRDPRETQYF. In DNA, the CDR3 is TGTGCCAGCAGCAATTCCGTACGGGACCCTCGGGAGACCCAGTACTTC.

The chain has TRBV5-1 and TRBJ2-3, with 9 bases identical to TRBD2. The junction had 3 bases not matched to a gene; V was cut back by 2 bases and J by 2 bases. This CDR3 has 15 amino acids. CDR1 is SGHRS and CDR2 is YFSETQ in the germline V gene. The CDR3 DNA reads as TGCGCCAGCAGCTTTGCTAGCGGGAACACAGATACGCAGTATTTT. It is translated as CASSFASGNTDTQYF.

The V call is TRBV4-2, the J call TRBJ2-1; D gene uncertain. The CDR3 contains 15 residues. CDR1 and CDR2 (germline): LGHNA, YNFKEQ. Trimming pared 0 bases from V and 5 bases from J, leaving 11 bases between. The CDR3 loop reads CASSQDGTPDNEQFF. Here the CDR3 DNA reads TGTGCCAGCAGCCAAGATGGAACTCCCGACAATGAGCAGTTCTTC.

This sequence joins TRBV9 and TRBJ2-2; D ambiguous. CDR1 and CDR2 (germline): SGDLS, YYNGEE. This CDR3 region has 16 residues. V was pared by 0 bases and J by 3 bases, with 12 bases between. CDR3 nucleotides: TGTGCCAGCAGCGTAGCTCGGGTTCAGGACACCGGGGAGCTGTTTTTT. This sequence encodes CASSVARVQDTGELFF.

The chain combines TRBV29-1 with TRBJ1-2; D not certain. There are 13 residues in the CDR3. V dropped 0 bases and J dropped 2 bases, with 7 bases sitting between them. From germline, CDR1 is SQVTM and CDR2 ANQGSEA. CDR3 amino acids: CSVEDYQNYGYTF. The CDR3 region has the DNA TGCAGCGTTGAAGATTACCAGAACTATGGCTACACCTTC.

Here the CDR3 reads CASSPAAGLVETQYF. CDR3 DNA sequence: TGTGCCAGCAGCCCCGCAGCGGGACTAGTTGAGACCCAGTACTTC. The V gene is TRBV4-2, the J gene TRBJ2-5; TRBD2 matches at 8 bases. The CDR3 is made up of 15 amino acids. The trim removed 4 bases at V and 5 bases at J, leaving 9 bases unmatched. Germline V gene lookup returns CDR1 LGHNA and CDR2 YNFKEQ.

This clone was counted a single time. This chain links TRBV7-2 with TRBJ1-2; D possibly corresponds to TRBD1 (6 bases). Trimming removed 2 bases at V and 0 bases at J, with 19 bases between. Germline V gene lookup returns CDR1 SGHTA and CDR2 FQGNSA. This CDR3 has 18 residues. CDR3 in DNA: TGTGCCAGCAGCTTACCCGACAGGAGGGACTTGACTAACTATGGCTACACCTTC. Protein sequence: CASSLPDRRDLTNYGYTF. The full variable domain, its missing parts supplied by reference TRBV7-2 and TRBJ1-2, is GAGVSQSPSNKVTEKGKDVELRCDPISGHTALYWYRQSLGQGLEFLIYFQGNSAPDKSGLPSDRFSAERTGGSVSTLTIQRTQQEDSAVYLCASSLPDRRDLTNYGYTFGSGTRLTVV.

The V and J genes are TRBV5-1 and TRBJ1-1; D is uncertain. Trimming left V 0 bases short and J 10 bases short, with 13 bases between. The CDR3 has 13 amino acids. CDR1 and CDR2 (germline): SGHRS, YFSETQ. This chain's CDR3 is CASSLEAGRLAFF. The CDR3 nucleotides read TGCGCCAGCAGCTTGGAGGCAGGTCGTTTAGCTTTCTTT.

This rearrangement joins TRBV15 to TRBJ2-1; D is unclear. Germline V gene lookup returns CDR1 LNHNV and CDR2 YYDKDF (reference sequence). The V end lost 0 bases, the J end lost 6 bases, and 15 bases lay between the germline ends. CDR3 size: 16 residues. CDR3 loop: CATSRDEAFMGNEQFF. In DNA form, the CDR3 reads TGTGCCACCAGCAGAGATGAGGCGTTTATGGGCAATGAGCAGTTCTTC. The full variable domain, completed using reference TRBV15 and TRBJ2-1, is DAMVIQNPRYQVTQFGKPVTLSCSQTLNHNVMYWYQQKSSQAPKLLFHYYDKDFNNEADTPDNFQSRRPNTSFCFLDIRSPGLGDTAMYLCATSRDEAFMGNEQFFGPGTRLTVL.

The chain combines TRBV10-1 with TRBJ2-1, with D possibly called TRBD1 or TRBD2 (5 bases each). Per germline, CDR1 WNHNN and CDR2 SYGVQD (reference sequence). The CDR3 is 15 amino acids. The ends were cut back, 4 bases at V and 2 bases at J, with 12 bases in the middle. This chain's CDR3 is CASSGGNGAYNEQFF. The CDR3 bases are TGCGCCAGCAGTGGGGGCAACGGGGCCTACAATGAGCAGTTCTTC.